Each of the 5 T cell receptor beta chains below was sequenced from the same sample in a study of cytomegalovirus exposure and HLA in healthy donors (dated by TCRdb to the late 2010s). Libraries came from the immunoSEQ multiplex PCR assay. A mixture of 60 forward primers for TCR Vbeta segments and 13 reverse primers for TCR Jbeta segments was used in the multiplex PCR. The source is immuneACCESS, and TCRdb retained only in-frame sequences with V and J called. Part of the clones is not carried over; for the studies checked, unresolved V genes explain less than half of this, and the remainder is unexplained. This sample has around 80,000 clones in its table, and 70% to 85% of those were observed once. About 9.1% of the sample comes from the top ten. Sequencing was carried out using PBMCs. These receptors all come from a middle-aged man in good health and CMV-seropositive.

This clone was seen only a few times. The CDR3 is CSVAWGAGGPNEQYF. In DNA form, the CDR3 reads TGCAGCGTGGCCTGGGGGGCGGGGGGACCAAACGAGCAGTACTTC. The chain uses TRBV29-1 and TRBJ2-7; 8 bases map to TRBD2. The ends lost 6 bases at V and 5 bases at J; junction bases unmatched: 15. The CDR3 consists of 15 residues. Germline CDR1 reads SQVTM; CDR2 reads ANQGSEA.

This clone has at least ten counts. V is TRBV19 and J is TRBJ2-1; possible D gene TRBD1, 6 bases. The CDR3 sequence is 13 residues long. CDR1 and CDR2 (germline): LNHDA, SQIVND (reference sequence). Trimming removed 5 bases from V and 9 bases from J, with 14 bases in between. The CDR3 coding sequence is TGTGCCAGTAGTGCAGGGGCCCTGGGTGAGCAGTTCTTC. Translation gives CASSAGALGEQFF.

The chain couples TRBV27 to TRBJ1-5, with a possible D match to TRBD1 (6 bases). Deletions cut 4 bases from V and 1 base from J, with 11 bases between. Germline V lookup: CDR1 MNHEY, CDR2 SMNVEV (reference sequence). The CDR3 totals 15 residues. The chain's CDR3 is CASSSQGYSNQPQHF. The CDR3 DNA sequence: TGTGCCAGCAGTTCCCAGGGGTACAGCAATCAGCCCCAGCATTTT.

This clone has a single count. The chain combines TRBV9 with TRBJ2-2; no firm D call. The CDR3 has 14 amino acids. V dropped 2 bases and J dropped 1 base, with 6 bases sitting between them. The germline V gene encodes CDR1 SGDLS and CDR2 YYNGEE. CDR3 sequence: CASSVRVNTGELFF. CDR3 DNA sequence: TGTGCCAGCAGCGTTCGAGTGAACACCGGGGAGCTGTTTTTT. Combining the CDR3 with reference TRBV9 and TRBJ2-2 gives the whole variable domain DSGVTQTPKHLITATGQRVTLRCSPRSGDLSVYWYQQSLDQGLQFLIQYYNGEERAKGNILERFSAQQFPDLHSELNLSSLELGDSALYFCASSVRVNTGELFFGEGSRLTVL.

This chain links TRBV28 with TRBJ1-1, with a possible D match to TRBD1 (5 bases). CDR1 is MDHEN, CDR2 SYDVKM, per germline. The CDR3 has 14 amino acids. V was shortened by 5 bases and J by 9 bases, with 19 bases between the two germline ends. The CDR3 loop is CASSPGTREAKAFF. The CDR3 coding sequence is TGTGCCAGCAGTCCCGGGACCCGGGAGGCGAAAGCTTTCTTT.